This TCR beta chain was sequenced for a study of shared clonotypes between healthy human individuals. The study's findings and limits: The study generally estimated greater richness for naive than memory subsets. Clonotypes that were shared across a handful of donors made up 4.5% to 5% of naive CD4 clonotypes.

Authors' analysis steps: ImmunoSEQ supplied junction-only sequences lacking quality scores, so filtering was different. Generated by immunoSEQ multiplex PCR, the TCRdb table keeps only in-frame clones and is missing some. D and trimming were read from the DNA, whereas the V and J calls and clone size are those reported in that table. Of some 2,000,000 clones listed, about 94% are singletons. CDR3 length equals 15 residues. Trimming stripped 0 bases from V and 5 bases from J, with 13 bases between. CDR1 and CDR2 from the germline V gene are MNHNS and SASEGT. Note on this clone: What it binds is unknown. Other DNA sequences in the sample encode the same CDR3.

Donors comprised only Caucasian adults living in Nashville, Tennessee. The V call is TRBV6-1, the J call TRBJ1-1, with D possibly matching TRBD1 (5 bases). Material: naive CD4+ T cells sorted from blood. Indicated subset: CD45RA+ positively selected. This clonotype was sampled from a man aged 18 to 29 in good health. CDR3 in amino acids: CASSEAGGLGTEAFF. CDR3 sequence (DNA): TGTGCCAGCAGTGAAGCCGGGGGTCTTGGGACTGAAGCTTTCTTT.